These 30 T cell receptor beta chains were all obtained from the same sample, sequenced in a study of T cell responses to AZD1222 COVID-19 vaccine. Profiling relied on immunoSEQ multiplex PCR, and the TCRdb table lists in-frame clones only, not all of them. The top ten hold roughly 15% of the sample, which has around 58,000 clones, more than 80% seen once. This specimen was peripheral blood, taken 28 days after the second AZD1222 dose. The receptors were gathered from an adult who received the AZD1222 COVID-19 vaccine.

The J gene is TRBJ1-2, the V gene TRBV30; 7 bases are shared with TRBD1. This CDR3 is built from 15 residues. V lost 3 bases to trimming and J lost 6 bases; unmatched junction nucleotides: 13. CDR1 is GTSNPN, CDR2 SVGIG, per germline (reference sequence). The CDR3 DNA sequence: TGTGCCTGGAGAAACAGGGGATTCGGGAGTAATGGCTACACCTTC. It translates to CAWRNRGFGSNGYTF. The full variable domain, completed using reference TRBV30 and TRBJ1-2, is SQTIHQWPATLVQPVGSPLSLECTVEGTSNPNLYWYRQAAGRGLQLLFYSVGIGQISSEVPQNLSASRPQDRQFILSSKKLLLSDSGFYLCAWRNRGFGSNGYTFGSGTRLTVV.

This chain uses TRBV3-1 (or the pseudogene TRBV3-2) with TRBJ1-3, with no clear D. The CDR3 length is 16 residues. Trimming pared 2 bases from V and 0 bases from J, leaving 11 bases between. Germline values: CDR1 LGHDT, CDR2 YNNKEL (reference sequence). DNA for the CDR3: TGTGCCAGCAGCCAACCGACCGGTAACTCTGGAAACACCATATATTTT. Its translation is CASSQPTGNSGNTIYF.

The V and J genes are TRBV5-1 and TRBJ1-1, with no clear D. Between the trimmed V and J ends, which lost 0 bases and 3 bases, there was a span of 6 bases. Germline V gene data show CDR1 as SGHRS and CDR2 as YFSETQ. This CDR3 is 13 amino acids long. The CDR3 DNA reads as TGCGCCAGCAGCTTGGCATCCTACACTGAAGCTTTCTTT. Translation gives CASSLASYTEAFF. The whole variable domain, remainder taken from reference TRBV5-1 and TRBJ1-1, is KAGVTQTPRYLIKTRGQQVTLSCSPISGHRSVSWYQQTPGQGLQFLFEYFSETQRNKGNFPGRFSGRQFSNSRSEMNVSTLELGDSALYLCASSLASYTEAFFGQGTRLTVV.

This chain joins TRBV18 and TRBJ1-2; D might be TRBD1 (5 bases). CDR1 is KGHSH and CDR2 is LQKENI in the germline V gene. Between the trimmed V and J ends, which lost 11 bases and 2 bases, there was a span of 21 bases. CDR3 size: 15 residues. The chain's CDR3 is CAGTSGGALNYGYTF. DNA for the CDR3: TGTGCCGGCACTTCGGGGGGAGCTTTGAACTATGGCTACACCTTC.

Note on this clone: The DNA is omitted, as the CDR3 cannot be located on it reliably, and the CDR3 follows TCRdb's listing. The V and J genes are TRBV21-1 and TRBJ2-3; the table gives TRBD2 as D, unverified against the DNA. TRBV21-1 is marked as a pseudogene. The CDR3 has 20 residues if both end residues are counted. CDR3 sequence: CASPTRGLAGVACGTDTQYF.

This clone occurred a few times. The rearrangement uses TRBV7-2 and TRBJ2-7; TRBD2 is a possible D gene (6 bases). Germline CDR1 reads SGHTA; CDR2 reads FQGNSA. The CDR3 totals 13 residues. Trimming removed 4 bases from V and 7 bases from J, with 14 bases in between. Written as DNA, the CDR3 is TGTGCCAGCAGCTCGGGACTCTTAGGGGAGCAGTACTTC. Protein product: CASSSGLLGEQYF.

The rearrangement links TRBV5-1 to TRBJ1-5; 10 nucleotides agree with TRBD1. Germline V gene data show CDR1 as SGHRS and CDR2 as YFSETQ. The trim removed 3 bases at V and 6 bases at J, leaving 6 bases unmatched. This CDR3 is 15 amino acids long. The CDR3 loop is CASSSGTGEPQPQHF. The CDR3 coding sequence is TGCGCCAGCAGCTCGGGGACAGGGGAGCCTCAGCCCCAGCATTTT.

The CDR3 loop is CASSGLALDTQYF. CDR3 DNA sequence: TGTGCCAGCAGCGGGCTAGCGTTGGATACGCAGTATTTT. The chain links TRBV12-3 or TRBV12-4 to TRBJ2-3, with D maybe TRBD2 (6 bases). This CDR3 comprises 13 residues. V shed 6 bases and J shed 6 bases, with 13 bases lying between them.

The chain employs TRBV6-5 and TRBJ2-1; D possibly corresponds to TRBD2 (6 bases). The CDR3 is 13 amino acids. V was trimmed by 6 bases and J by 2 bases, leaving 8 bases between them. The germline V gene has CDR1 MNHEY and CDR2 SVGAGI. The CDR3, as DNA: TGTGCCAGCAGGTCGGGAGCCTACAATGAGCAGTTCTTC. This gives the protein CASRSGAYNEQFF.

This clone appeared a single time. The chain has TRBV2 and TRBJ2-1; D possibly corresponds to TRBD1 (6 bases). Deletions cut 6 bases from V and 5 bases from J, with 17 bases between. CDR3 size: 15 residues. Germline V gene lookup returns CDR1 SNHLY and CDR2 FYNNEI. CDR3: CASSLRGAENNEQFF. The CDR3 nucleotides read TGTGCCAGCAGCCTCAGGGGCGCGGAAAACAATGAGCAGTTCTTC.

V usage is TRBV18 and J usage is TRBJ2-7, with TRBD2 matching 11 bases. CDR1 and CDR2 from the germline V gene are KGHSH and LQKENI. V trimming: 3 bases; J trimming: 7 bases; junction bases outside the gene matches: 5. The CDR3 length is 14 residues. CDR3 loop: CASSPLAGGEEQYF. CDR3 sequence (DNA): TGTGCCAGCTCACCCCTAGCGGGAGGCGAAGAGCAGTACTTC.

The chain employs TRBV6-4 and TRBJ2-1; perhaps TRBD2 as D (5 bases). The germline CDR1 and CDR2 sequences are MRHNA and SNTAGT. V lost 8 bases to trimming and J lost 4 bases, with 15 bases between them. CDR3 length equals 14 residues. The CDR3 sequence: CASQRRRVYNEQFF. DNA for the CDR3: TGTGCCAGCCAGCGGAGACGGGTTTACAATGAGCAGTTCTTC.

V and J are TRBV6-2 or TRBV6-3 and TRBJ1-1, with D possibly being TRBD1 (5 bases). CDR1 MNHEY and CDR2 SVGEGT come from the germline V gene. This CDR3 is 14 amino acids long. With 2 bases removed from V and 4 bases from J, the gap between germline ends came to 11 bases. CDR3 in amino acids: CASSYGGGATEAFF. DNA for the CDR3: TGTGCCAGCAGTTACGGTGGGGGTGCCACTGAAGCTTTCTTT.

This chain connects TRBV5-8 to TRBJ1-5; possibly TRBD1 for D (5 bases). V lost 1 base, J lost 0 bases, and 17 bases lay in between. The CDR3 totals 18 residues. CDR1 SGHTS and CDR2 YDEGEE come from the germline V gene. CDR3: CASSLFGGTGISNQPQHF. The CDR3 DNA reads as TGTGCCAGCAGCTTGTTTGGGGGGACCGGGATTAGCAATCAGCCCCAGCATTTT. The full variable domain, in which reference TRBV5-8 and TRBJ1-5 provide the parts outside the CDR3, is EAGVTQSPTHLIKTRGQQATLRCSPISGHTSVYWYQQALGLGLQFLLWYDEGEERNRGNFPPRFSGRQFPNYSSELNVNALELEDSALYLCASSLFGGTGISNQPQHFGDGTRLSIL.

This clone was seen a handful of times. The chain links TRBV19 to TRBJ1-4, with 9 bases matching TRBD1. The CDR3 has 15 amino acids. Trimming at V came to 6 bases and at J to 4 bases, leaving 6 bases not matched to a gene. Germline CDR1 LNHDA, CDR2 SQIVND (reference sequence). The CDR3 nucleotides are TGTGCCAGTAGATGGGGACAGGGACGTAATGAAAAACTGTTTTTT. This encodes CASRWGQGRNEKLFF.

The chain has TRBV7-9 and TRBJ2-1; TRBD2 matches at 8 bases. The CDR3 consists of 15 residues. The V gene end was trimmed by 5 bases and the J gene end by 7 bases; junction bases not matched to a gene: 10. CDR1 and CDR2 from the germline V gene are SEHNR and FQNEAQ (reference sequence). Here the CDR3 reads CASSGETIAGNEQFF. CDR3 nucleotide sequence: TGTGCCAGCAGCGGTGAGACAATAGCGGGGAATGAGCAGTTCTTC. Combining the CDR3 with reference TRBV7-9 and TRBJ2-1 gives the whole variable domain DTGVSQNPRHKITKRGQNVTFRCDPISEHNRLYWYRQTLGQGPEFLTYFQNEAQLEKSRLLSDRFSAERPKGSFSTLEIQRTEQGDSAMYLCASSGETIAGNEQFFGPGTRLTVL.

This clone occurred once. CDR3 DNA: TGTGCCTGGAGTCCGGATCGACAGAACACTGAAGCTTTCTTT. It yields the protein CAWSPDRQNTEAFF. The chain is built from TRBV30 and TRBJ1-1; D ambiguous. CDR1 is GTSNPN, CDR2 SVGIG, per germline (reference sequence). The CDR3 loop spans 14 amino acids. Trimming shortened V by 2 bases and J by 1 base, and 11 bases separated the two germline ends.

The CDR3 coding sequence is TGTGCCATCAGTCATCCGGACTATGGCTACACCTTC. Its translation is CAISHPDYGYTF. The rearrangement uses TRBV10-3 and TRBJ1-2, with D unresolved. Germline values: CDR1 ENHRY, CDR2 SYGVKD. V gave up 5 bases and J gave up 3 bases, with 7 bases separating them. The CDR3 consists of 12 residues.

This rearrangement joins TRBV30 to TRBJ2-7; 7 bases match TRBD1. Per the germline V gene, CDR1 is GTSNPN and CDR2 is SVGIG (reference sequence). V shed 5 bases and J 0 bases; nucleotides not matched to a gene: 4. The length of the CDR3 is 13 residues. The CDR3 reads CAWETGASYEQYF. DNA of the CDR3: TGTGCCTGGGAAACAGGGGCCTCCTACGAGCAGTACTTC.

The rearrangement uses TRBV3-1 (or the pseudogene TRBV3-2) and TRBJ2-1; TRBD1 agrees at 7 bases. CDR3 length: 12 amino acids. Per germline, CDR1 LGHDT and CDR2 YNNKEL (reference sequence). The V and J ends lost 8 bases and 7 bases, in that order; junction bases with no gene match: 5. This chain's CDR3 is CASGRGTNEQFF. The CDR3 bases are TGTGCCAGCGGCAGGGGGACGAATGAGCAGTTCTTC.

The chain employs TRBV5-4 and TRBJ2-5; D is unresolved. The CDR3 contains 14 residues. Germline CDR1 is SGHNT and CDR2 is YYREEE (reference sequence). Trimming stripped 1 base from V and 5 bases from J, with 12 bases between. CDR3 in DNA: TGTGCCAGCAGCTTGAGACGAGAAGGGGAGACCCAGTACTTC. Translating gives CASSLRREGETQYF. The full variable domain, with the rest looked up from reference TRBV5-4 and TRBJ2-5, is ETGVTQSPTHLIKTRGQQVTLRCSSQSGHNTVSWYQQALGQGPQFIFQYYREEENGRGNFPPRFSGLQFPNYSSELNVNALELDDSALYLCASSLRREGETQYFGPGTRLLVL.

The CDR3 is CASSPGLVSTDTQYF. The CDR3 DNA reads as TGTGCCAGCAGCCCGGGACTAGTTAGCACAGATACGCAGTATTTT. The rearrangement joins TRBV13 to TRBJ2-3; 8 bases fit TRBD2. CDR1 and CDR2 from the germline V gene are PRHDT and FYEKMQ (reference sequence). Losses at the gene ends were 5 bases for V and 0 bases for J; bases not matched to a gene: 4. The CDR3 runs 15 residues.

The genes are TRBV12-3 or TRBV12-4 and TRBJ2-3; D remains ambiguous. The CDR3 length is 12 residues. The V end was cut by 2 bases, the J end by 5 bases, with 5 bases between. The CDR3 coding sequence is TGTGCCAGCAGTTTACAGGTAGATACGCAGTATTTT. This encodes CASSLQVDTQYF.

The chain uses TRBV4-3 and TRBJ1-3; possibly TRBD1 for D (6 bases). Germline V gene data show CDR1 as LGHNA and CDR2 as YSLEER. There are 16 residues in the CDR3. Trimming left V 1 base short and J 4 bases short, with 14 bases between. The chain's CDR3 is CASSQAWGAMGNTIYF. In DNA form, the CDR3 reads TGCGCCAGCAGCCAAGCTTGGGGGGCTATGGGAAACACCATATATTTT.

The CDR3 here is CASSFQGGTETQYF. The CDR3 DNA reads as TGTGCCAGCAGCTTTCAGGGGGGGACAGAGACCCAGTACTTC. J is TRBJ2-5 and V is TRBV7-9; the D gene could be TRBD1 or TRBD2 (7 bases each). The germline V gene encodes CDR1 SEHNR and CDR2 FQNEAQ (reference sequence). This CDR3 has 14 residues. V lost 3 bases and J 4 bases, leaving 12 bases between the germline ends.

DNA of the CDR3: TGTGCCAGCAGTTACTCGGGGGGCGGGCACACTGAAGCTTTCTTT. Translated: CASSYSGGGHTEAFF. The chain is built from TRBV6-5 and TRBJ1-1; a possible D gene is TRBD1 (6 bases). Trimming removed 0 bases at V and 3 bases at J, with 11 bases between. The germline gives CDR1 MNHEY, CDR2 SVGAGI. There are 15 residues in the CDR3.

For this clone: The same CDR3 can be traced to other DNA sequences in this sample. The V call is TRBV9, the J call TRBJ2-7; 8 bases fit TRBD2. This CDR3 comprises 15 residues. CDR1 is SGDLS and CDR2 is YYNGEE in the germline V gene. The J segment lost 1 base and the V segment lost 0 bases, leaving 3 bases of the junction unmatched. For the CDR3, the DNA is TGTGCCAGCAGCGTAGCACTAGCGGATTCCTACGAGCAGTACTTC. Translation gives CASSVALADSYEQYF.

V usage is TRBV6-5 and J usage is TRBJ2-1; a weak D match, TRBD2 (5 bases). The CDR3 covers 15 residues. CDR1 is MNHEY and CDR2 is SVGAGI in the germline V gene. V gave up 6 bases and J gave up 6 bases, with 18 bases separating them. CDR3 loop: CASSNRGYLINEQFF. As DNA, the CDR3 is TGTGCCAGCAGCAACCGCGGGTATCTCATCAATGAGCAGTTCTTC.

The chain combines TRBV7-8 with TRBJ2-3; D is possibly TRBD2 (6 bases). Between the trimmed V and J ends, which lost 6 bases and 0 bases, there was a span of 13 bases. The V gene's germline CDR1 is SGHVS and CDR2 FQNEAQ. The CDR3 totals 15 residues. CDR3 residues: CASSEGLPSTDTQYF. DNA for the CDR3: TGTGCCAGCAGTGAGGGACTGCCCAGCACAGATACGCAGTATTTT.

This chain uses TRBV5-5 with TRBJ1-1; possible D gene TRBD1, 5 bases. The CDR3 contains 15 residues. The V and J ends lost 4 bases and 2 bases respectively, with 15 bases between them. The germline gives CDR1 SGHKS, CDR2 YYEKEE (reference sequence). CDR3 sequence: CASSPLGAVNTEAFF. CDR3 DNA: TGTGCCAGCAGCCCCTTAGGGGCTGTCAACACTGAAGCTTTCTTT.